This is a list of T cell receptor beta chains from one sample in a study of T cell repertoires in cytomegalovirus infection. Their antigen targets remain unknown. MiXCR, run by TCRdb on the reads, gives a single entry per CDR3 protein. Of roughly 920,000 distinct CDR3 sequences listed, roughly 31% are singletons. The sample consisted of cultured CD8+ T cells from PBMCs, taken from culture after CMV antigen stimulation. Source of these receptors: a human donor in good health (CMV status not recorded). Some clones in this sample may be carry-over from other donors' samples. CDR3s include the opening cysteine and the closing phenylalanine or tryptophan. The D gene is left open where the match is weak. The size field is filled for only some rows; it gives once, few, many or a size class.

CDR3: CANGPRLQETQYF
DNA: TGTGCCAATGGCCCCCGACTCCAAGAGACCCAGTACTTC
D: NA
J: TRBJ2-5
size: once
V: TRBV2

CDR3: CASSLGQGWAEAFF
DNA: TGTGCCAGCAGCTTAGGACAGGGGTGGGCTGAAGCTTTCTTT
D: TRBD1
J: TRBJ1-1
size: few
V: TRBV13

CDR3: CASSFGQPHSSTDTQYF
DNA: TGTGCCAGCAGCTTTGGACAGCCACATTCTAGCACAGATACGCAGTATTTT
D: NA
J: TRBJ2-3
size: many
V: TRBV7-6

CDR3: CASSATGWDQPQHF
DNA: TGTGCCAGCAGTGCGACAGGGTGGGATCAGCCCCAGCATTTT
D: TRBD1
J: TRBJ1-5
size: NA
V: TRBV27

CDR3: CASSKEGMGTDTQYF
DNA: TGCGCCAGCAGCAAAGAAGGAATGGGGACAGATACGCAGTATTTT
D: NA
J: TRBJ2-3
size: once
V: TRBV4-1

CDR3: CSVEGGYQGAYEQYF
DNA: TGCAGCGTTGAAGGGGGATACCAGGGGGCGTACGAGCAGTACTTC
D: TRBD1
J: TRBJ2-7
size: NA
V: TRBV29-1

CDR3: CASSYSGLDAKTDTQYF
DNA: TGTGCCAGCAGTTACTCAGGACTAGACGCAAAAACAGATACGCAGTATTTT
D: TRBD2
J: TRBJ2-3
size: many
V: TRBV6-5

CDR3: CASSYVRGSPLHF
DNA: TGTGCCAGCAGTTACGTCCGGGGGTCACCCCTCCACTTT
D: NA
J: TRBJ1-6
size: few
V: TRBV12-3/TRBV12-4

CDR3: CASSIFSGVLNTGELFF
DNA: TGTGCCAGTAGTATTTTCTCTGGAGTTCTGAACACCGGGGAGCTGTTTTTT
D: NA
J: TRBJ2-2
size: few
V: TRBV19

CDR3: CASSSPGLAGDTGELFF
DNA: TGTGCCAGCAGTTCTCCGGGACTAGCGGGGGACACCGGGGAGCTGTTTTTT
D: TRBD2
J: TRBJ2-2
size: NA
V: TRBV2

CDR3: CASSFGTGPPNEKLFF
DNA: TGTGCCAGCAGTTTTGGGACAGGGCCGCCCAATGAAAAACTGTTTTTT
D: TRBD1
J: TRBJ1-4
size: few
V: TRBV12-3/TRBV12-4

CDR3: CASSYLFGQQFF
DNA: TGTGCCAGCAGTTACTTGTTTGGGCAGCAGTTCTTC
D: NA
J: TRBJ2-1
size: few
V: TRBV6-6

CDR3: CASSYLGLHPSGHQPQHF
DNA: TGTGCCAGCAGTTATCTGGGACTACACCCCAGTGGGCATCAGCCCCAGCATTTT
D: NA
J: TRBJ1-5
size: once
V: TRBV6-6

CDR3: CASSGRLAGAAYNEQFF
DNA: TGTGCCAGCAGCGGTCGACTAGCGGGGGCCGCGTACAATGAGCAGTTCTTC
D: TRBD2
J: TRBJ2-1
size: NA
V: TRBV4-2

CDR3: CASSLGFNEKLFF
DNA: TGTGCCAGCAGCTTAGGTTTTAATGAAAAACTGTTTTTT
D: NA
J: TRBJ1-4
size: many
V: TRBV7-2

CDR3: CATKASGVHNEQFF
DNA: TGTGCCACCAAAGCTAGCGGGGTTCACAATGAGCAGTTCTTC
D: TRBD2
J: TRBJ2-1
size: few
V: TRBV19

CDR3: CASGFSSGGSTDTQYF
DNA: TGTGCTAGTGGTTTCTCTAGCGGGGGGAGCACAGATACGCAGTATTTT
D: TRBD2
J: TRBJ2-3
size: many
V: TRBV12-5

CDR3: CASSLYGARSTDTQYF
DNA: TGTGCCAGCAGCTTGTATGGAGCCCGTAGCACAGATACGCAGTATTTT
D: NA
J: TRBJ2-3
size: many
V: TRBV7-2

CDR3: CASGFTGGGELFF
DNA: TGTGCTAGTGGATTCACTGGGGGCGGGGAGCTGTTTTTT
D: NA
J: TRBJ2-2
size: NA
V: TRBV12-5

CDR3: CASSLAWGADYGYTF
DNA: TGCGCCAGCAGCTTGGCCTGGGGGGCGGACTATGGCTACACCTTC
D: NA
J: TRBJ1-2
size: NA
V: TRBV5-1

CDR3: CASSYSPSLAGSSYNEQFF
DNA: TGTGCCAGCAGTTACTCGCCGTCCCTAGCGGGGAGCTCCTACAATGAGCAGTTCTTC
D: TRBD2
J: TRBJ2-1
size: few
V: TRBV6-2/TRBV6-3

CDR3: CASSLNSQAKQETQYF
DNA: TGCGCCAGCAGCTTAAACTCCCAAGCTAAGCAAGAGACCCAGTACTTC
D: NA
J: TRBJ2-5
size: few
V: TRBV5-1

CDR3: CASSYGSNEQFF
DNA: TGTGCCAGCAGTTACGGGAGCAATGAGCAGTTCTTC
D: NA
J: TRBJ2-1
size: many
V: TRBV6-6